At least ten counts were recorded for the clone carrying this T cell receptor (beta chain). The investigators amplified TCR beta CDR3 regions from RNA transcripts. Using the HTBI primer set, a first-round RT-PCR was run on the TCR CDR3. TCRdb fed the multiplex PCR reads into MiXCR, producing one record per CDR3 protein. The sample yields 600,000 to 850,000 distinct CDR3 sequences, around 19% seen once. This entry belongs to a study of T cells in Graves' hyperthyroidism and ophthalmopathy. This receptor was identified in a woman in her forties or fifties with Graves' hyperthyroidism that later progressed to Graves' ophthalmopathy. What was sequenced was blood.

DNA of the CDR3: TGTGCCAGCAGTAGCGGGACTAGCGGGGCCCACGAGCAGTACTTC. Amino acid sequence: CASSSGTSGAHEQYF. This chain links TRBV2 with TRBJ2-7; 13 positions agree with TRBD2. This CDR3 is built from 15 residues. The germline V gene has CDR1 SNHLY and CDR2 FYNNEI. V lost 5 bases to trimming and J lost 5 bases; unmatched junction nucleotides: 6.